This is a list of T cell receptor beta chains from one sample in a study of OX40 agonist ivuxolimab in advanced cancers. Libraries were prepared by immunoSEQ multiplex PCR; TCRdb keeps only in-frame clonotypes and omits some of them. The sample consists of 73,000 or so clones, 75% to 85% of them appearing once. The sequenced sample was CD4+ or CD8+ T cells sorted from blood, obtained in a trial of the OX40 agonist ivuxolimab. These receptors were collected from an adult with an advanced solid tumor such as melanoma, head and neck, liver or kidney cancer. Both conserved end residues are part of each CDR3. The order of the fields is D gene, clone size, J gene, V gene, CDR3 DNA, CDR3 protein. The D gene is left open where the match is weak. Expanded clones get a size class; other rows say once, few or many, or leave the size out.

NA	few	TRBJ2-7	TRBV20-1	TGCAGTGCTGCCGACAGCTACGAGCAGTACTTC	CSAADSYEQYF
TRBD1	NA	TRBJ2-2	TRBV6-5	TGTGCCAGCAAGTCCGGGACAGGGGACACCGGGGAGCTGTTTTTT	CASKSGTGDTGELFF
NA	NA	TRBJ2-7	TRBV2	TGTGCCAGCAAGGAGGTGCCGAGGGAGCAGTACTTC	CASKEVPREQYF
NA	NA	TRBJ2-7	TRBV5-6	TGTGCCAGCAGCCGCCGGCGGGAGCAGTACTTC	CASSRRREQYF
TRBD1	few	TRBJ1-1	TRBV7-3	TGTGCCAGCAGTCCGACAGGGACAGTCAATTTGAACACTGAAGCTTTCTTT	CASSPTGTVNLNTEAFF
TRBD1	NA	TRBJ1-1	TRBV19	TGTGCCAGTAATACTGACAGGGATGGCACTGAAGCTTTCTTT	CASNTDRDGTEAFF
NA	NA	TRBJ2-1	TRBV21-1	TGTGCCAGCAAAGGGACCGGAGCGGGGGTCTCCTACAATGAGCAGTTCTTC	CASKGTGAGVSYNEQFF
NA	NA	TRBJ2-5	TRBV6-5	TGTGCCAGCAGTTACGGAGAGGTCCCCGGGGAGACCCAGTACTTC	CASSYGEVPGETQYF
NA	NA	TRBJ2-7	TRBV10-1	TGCGCCAGCAGTGCTCTCTCAGGGGGGAAGAAGTACTTC	CASSALSGGKKYF
NA	NA	TRBJ2-1	TRBV7-7	TGTGCTAGCAGCTTAGCGTCTAACAATGAGCAGTTCTTC	CASSLASNNEQFF
NA	NA	TRBJ1-1	TRBV18	TGTGCCAGCTCACCGCGGCAGAACGCTGAAGCTTTCTTT	CASSPRQNAEAFF
NA	NA	TRBJ1-6	TRBV7-3	TGTGCCAGCAGTTTGAGGGGGGCTGGGTATAATTCACCCCTCCACTTT	CASSLRGAGYNSPLHF